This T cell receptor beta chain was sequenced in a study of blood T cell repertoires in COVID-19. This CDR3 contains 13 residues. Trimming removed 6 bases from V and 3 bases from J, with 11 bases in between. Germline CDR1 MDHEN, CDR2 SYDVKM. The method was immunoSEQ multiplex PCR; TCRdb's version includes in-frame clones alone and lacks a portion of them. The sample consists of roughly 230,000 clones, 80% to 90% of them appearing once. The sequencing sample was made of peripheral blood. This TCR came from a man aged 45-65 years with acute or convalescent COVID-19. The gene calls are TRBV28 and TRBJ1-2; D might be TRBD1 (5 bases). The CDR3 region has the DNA TGTGCCAGCAGGTCGACAGTCGACTATGGCTACACCTTC. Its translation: CASRSTVDYGYTF.